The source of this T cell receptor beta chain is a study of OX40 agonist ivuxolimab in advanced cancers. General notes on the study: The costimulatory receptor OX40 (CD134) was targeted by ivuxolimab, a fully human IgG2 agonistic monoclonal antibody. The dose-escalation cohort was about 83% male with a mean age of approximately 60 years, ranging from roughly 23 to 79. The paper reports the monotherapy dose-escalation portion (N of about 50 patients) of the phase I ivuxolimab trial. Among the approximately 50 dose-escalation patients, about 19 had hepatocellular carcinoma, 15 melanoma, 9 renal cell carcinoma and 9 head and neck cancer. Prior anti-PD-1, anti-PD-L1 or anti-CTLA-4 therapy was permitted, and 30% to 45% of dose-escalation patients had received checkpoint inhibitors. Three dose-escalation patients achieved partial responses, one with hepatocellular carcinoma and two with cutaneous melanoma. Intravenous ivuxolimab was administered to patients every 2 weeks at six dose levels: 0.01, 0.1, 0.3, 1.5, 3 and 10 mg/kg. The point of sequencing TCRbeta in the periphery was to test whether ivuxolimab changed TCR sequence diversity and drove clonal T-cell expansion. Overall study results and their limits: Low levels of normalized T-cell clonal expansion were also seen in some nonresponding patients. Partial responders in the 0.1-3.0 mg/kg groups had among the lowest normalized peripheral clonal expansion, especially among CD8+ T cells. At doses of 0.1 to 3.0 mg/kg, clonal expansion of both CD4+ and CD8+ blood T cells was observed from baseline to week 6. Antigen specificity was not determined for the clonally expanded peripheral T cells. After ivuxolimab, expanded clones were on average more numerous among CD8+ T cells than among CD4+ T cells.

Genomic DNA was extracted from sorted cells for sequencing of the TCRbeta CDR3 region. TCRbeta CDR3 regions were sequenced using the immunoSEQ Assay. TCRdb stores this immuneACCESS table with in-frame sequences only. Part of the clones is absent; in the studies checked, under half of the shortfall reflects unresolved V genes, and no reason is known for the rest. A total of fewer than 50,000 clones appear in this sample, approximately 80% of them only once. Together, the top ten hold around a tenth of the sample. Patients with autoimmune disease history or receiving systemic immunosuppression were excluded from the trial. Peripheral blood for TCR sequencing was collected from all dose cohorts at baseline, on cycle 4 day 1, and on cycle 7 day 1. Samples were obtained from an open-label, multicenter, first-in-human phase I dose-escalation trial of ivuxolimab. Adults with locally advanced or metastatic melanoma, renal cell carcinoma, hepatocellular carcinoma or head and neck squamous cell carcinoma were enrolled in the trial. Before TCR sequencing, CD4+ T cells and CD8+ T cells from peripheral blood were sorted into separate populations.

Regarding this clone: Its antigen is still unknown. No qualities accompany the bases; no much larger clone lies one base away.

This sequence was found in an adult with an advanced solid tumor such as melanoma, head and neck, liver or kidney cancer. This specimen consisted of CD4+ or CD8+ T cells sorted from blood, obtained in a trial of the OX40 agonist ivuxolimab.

The CDR3 reads as follows: CAWSVQGPDTIYF. The DNA sequence is TGTGCCTGGAGTGTACAGGGTCCGGACACCATATATTTT. Rearrangement joined TRBV30 to TRBJ1-3; tentative D gene TRBD1, with 6 bases matching. Including cysteine and phenylalanine, the CDR3 has 13 amino acids. Only the CDR3 region is kept as DNA, spanning 39 bases read in frame from base 1. The V end loses 0 bases and the J end loses 8 bases, and a stretch of 11 bases separates them. The CDR1 and CDR2 encoded by the germline V gene (reference sequence) are GTSNPN and SVGIG.